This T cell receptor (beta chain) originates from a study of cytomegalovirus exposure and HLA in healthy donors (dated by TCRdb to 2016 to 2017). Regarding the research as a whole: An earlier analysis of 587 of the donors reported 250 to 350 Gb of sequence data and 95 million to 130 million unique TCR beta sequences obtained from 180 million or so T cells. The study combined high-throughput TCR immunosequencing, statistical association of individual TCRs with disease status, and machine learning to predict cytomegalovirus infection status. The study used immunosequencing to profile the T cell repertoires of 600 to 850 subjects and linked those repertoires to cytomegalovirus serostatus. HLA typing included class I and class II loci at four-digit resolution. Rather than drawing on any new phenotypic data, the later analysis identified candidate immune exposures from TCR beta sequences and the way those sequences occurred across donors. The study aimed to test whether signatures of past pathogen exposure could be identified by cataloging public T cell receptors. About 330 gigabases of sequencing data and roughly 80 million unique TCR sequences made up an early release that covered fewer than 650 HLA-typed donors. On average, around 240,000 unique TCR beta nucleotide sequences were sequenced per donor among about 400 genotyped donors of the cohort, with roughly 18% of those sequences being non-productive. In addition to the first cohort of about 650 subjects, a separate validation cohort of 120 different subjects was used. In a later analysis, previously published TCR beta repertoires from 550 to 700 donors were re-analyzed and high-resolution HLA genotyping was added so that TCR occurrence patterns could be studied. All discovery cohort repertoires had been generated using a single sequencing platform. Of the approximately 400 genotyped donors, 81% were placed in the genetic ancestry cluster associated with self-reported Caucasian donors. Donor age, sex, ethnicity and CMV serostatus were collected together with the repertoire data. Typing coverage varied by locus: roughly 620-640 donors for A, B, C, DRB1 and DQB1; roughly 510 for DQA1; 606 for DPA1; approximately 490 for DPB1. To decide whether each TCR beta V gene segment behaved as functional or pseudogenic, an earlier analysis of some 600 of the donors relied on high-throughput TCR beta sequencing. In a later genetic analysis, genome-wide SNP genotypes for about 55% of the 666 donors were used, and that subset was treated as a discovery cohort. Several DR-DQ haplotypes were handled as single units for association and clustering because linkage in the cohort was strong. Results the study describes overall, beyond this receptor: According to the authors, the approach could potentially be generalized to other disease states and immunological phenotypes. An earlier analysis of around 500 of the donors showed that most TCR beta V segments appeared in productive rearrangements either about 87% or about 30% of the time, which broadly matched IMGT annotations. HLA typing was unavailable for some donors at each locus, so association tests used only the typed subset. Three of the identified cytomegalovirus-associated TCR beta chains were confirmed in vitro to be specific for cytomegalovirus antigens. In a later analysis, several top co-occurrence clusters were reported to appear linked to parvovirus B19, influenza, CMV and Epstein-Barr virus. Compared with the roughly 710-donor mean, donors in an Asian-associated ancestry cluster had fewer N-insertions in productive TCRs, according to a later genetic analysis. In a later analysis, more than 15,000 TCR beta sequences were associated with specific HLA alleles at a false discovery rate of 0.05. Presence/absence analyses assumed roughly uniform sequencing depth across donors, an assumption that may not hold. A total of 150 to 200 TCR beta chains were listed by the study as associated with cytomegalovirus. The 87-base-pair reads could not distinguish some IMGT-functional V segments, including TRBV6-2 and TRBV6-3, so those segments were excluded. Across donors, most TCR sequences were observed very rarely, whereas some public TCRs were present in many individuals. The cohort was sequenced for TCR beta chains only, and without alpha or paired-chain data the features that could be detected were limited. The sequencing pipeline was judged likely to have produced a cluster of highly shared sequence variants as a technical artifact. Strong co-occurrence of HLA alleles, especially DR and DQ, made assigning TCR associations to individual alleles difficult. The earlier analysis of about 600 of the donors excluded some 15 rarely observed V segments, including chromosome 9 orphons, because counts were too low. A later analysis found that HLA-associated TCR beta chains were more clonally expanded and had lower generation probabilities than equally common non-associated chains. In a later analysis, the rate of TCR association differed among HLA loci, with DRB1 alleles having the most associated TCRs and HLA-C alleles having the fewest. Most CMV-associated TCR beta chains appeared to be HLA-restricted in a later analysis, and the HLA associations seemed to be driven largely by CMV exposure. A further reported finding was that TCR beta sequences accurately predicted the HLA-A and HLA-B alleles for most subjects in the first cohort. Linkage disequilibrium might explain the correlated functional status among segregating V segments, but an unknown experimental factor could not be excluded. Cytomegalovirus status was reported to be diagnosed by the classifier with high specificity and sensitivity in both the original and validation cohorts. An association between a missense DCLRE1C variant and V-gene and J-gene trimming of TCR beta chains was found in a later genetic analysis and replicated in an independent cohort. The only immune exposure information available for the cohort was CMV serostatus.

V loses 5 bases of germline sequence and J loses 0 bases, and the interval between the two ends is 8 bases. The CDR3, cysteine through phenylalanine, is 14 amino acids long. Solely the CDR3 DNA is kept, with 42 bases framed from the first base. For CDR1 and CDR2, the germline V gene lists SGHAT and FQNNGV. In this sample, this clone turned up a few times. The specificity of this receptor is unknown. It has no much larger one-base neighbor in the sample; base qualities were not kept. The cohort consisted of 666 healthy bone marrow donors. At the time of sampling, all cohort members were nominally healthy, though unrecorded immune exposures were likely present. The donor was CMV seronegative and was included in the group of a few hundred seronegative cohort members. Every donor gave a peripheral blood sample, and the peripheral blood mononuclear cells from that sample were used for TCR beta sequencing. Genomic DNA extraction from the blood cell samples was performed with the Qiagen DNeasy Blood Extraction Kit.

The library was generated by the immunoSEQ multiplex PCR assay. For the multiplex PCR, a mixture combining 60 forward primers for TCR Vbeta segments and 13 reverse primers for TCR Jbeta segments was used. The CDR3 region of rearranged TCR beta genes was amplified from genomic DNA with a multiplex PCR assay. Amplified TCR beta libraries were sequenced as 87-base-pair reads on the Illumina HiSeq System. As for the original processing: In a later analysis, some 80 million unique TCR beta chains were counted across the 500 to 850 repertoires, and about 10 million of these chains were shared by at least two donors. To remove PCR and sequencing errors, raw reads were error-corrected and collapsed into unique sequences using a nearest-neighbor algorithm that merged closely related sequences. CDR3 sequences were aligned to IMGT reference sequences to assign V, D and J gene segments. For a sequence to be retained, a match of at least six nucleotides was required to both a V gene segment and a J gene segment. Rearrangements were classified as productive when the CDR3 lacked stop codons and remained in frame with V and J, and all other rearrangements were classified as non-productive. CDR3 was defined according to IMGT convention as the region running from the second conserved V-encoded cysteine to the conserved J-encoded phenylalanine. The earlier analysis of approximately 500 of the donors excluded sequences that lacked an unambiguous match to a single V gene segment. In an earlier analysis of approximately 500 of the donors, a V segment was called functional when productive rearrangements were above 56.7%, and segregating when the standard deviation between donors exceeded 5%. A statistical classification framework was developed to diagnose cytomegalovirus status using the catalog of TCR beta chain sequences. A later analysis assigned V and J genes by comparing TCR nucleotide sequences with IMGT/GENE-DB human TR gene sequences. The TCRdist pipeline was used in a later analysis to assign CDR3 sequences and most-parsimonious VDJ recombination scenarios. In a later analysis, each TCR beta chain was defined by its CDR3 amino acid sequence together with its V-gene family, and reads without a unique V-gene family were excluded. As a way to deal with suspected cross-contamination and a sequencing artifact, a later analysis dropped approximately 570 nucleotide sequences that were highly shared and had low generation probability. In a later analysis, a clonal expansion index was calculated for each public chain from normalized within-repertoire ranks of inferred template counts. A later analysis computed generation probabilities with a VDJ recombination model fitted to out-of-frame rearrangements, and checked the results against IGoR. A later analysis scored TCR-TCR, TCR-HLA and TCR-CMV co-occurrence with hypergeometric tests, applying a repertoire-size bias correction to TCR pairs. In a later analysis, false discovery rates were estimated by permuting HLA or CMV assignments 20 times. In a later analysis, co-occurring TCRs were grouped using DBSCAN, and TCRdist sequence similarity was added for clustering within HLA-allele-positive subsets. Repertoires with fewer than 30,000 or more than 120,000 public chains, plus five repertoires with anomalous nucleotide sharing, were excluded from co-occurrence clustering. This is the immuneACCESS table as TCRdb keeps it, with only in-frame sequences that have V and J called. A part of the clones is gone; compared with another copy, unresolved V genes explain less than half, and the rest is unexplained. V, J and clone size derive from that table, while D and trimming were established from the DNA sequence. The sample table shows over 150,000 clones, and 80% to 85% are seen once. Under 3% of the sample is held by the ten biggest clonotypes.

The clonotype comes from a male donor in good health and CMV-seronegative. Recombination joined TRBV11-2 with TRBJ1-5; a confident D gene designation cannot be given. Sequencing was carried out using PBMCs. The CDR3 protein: CASSPSLSNQPQHF. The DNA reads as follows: TGTGCCAGCAGCCCGTCCCTTAGCAATCAGCCCCAGCATTTT.